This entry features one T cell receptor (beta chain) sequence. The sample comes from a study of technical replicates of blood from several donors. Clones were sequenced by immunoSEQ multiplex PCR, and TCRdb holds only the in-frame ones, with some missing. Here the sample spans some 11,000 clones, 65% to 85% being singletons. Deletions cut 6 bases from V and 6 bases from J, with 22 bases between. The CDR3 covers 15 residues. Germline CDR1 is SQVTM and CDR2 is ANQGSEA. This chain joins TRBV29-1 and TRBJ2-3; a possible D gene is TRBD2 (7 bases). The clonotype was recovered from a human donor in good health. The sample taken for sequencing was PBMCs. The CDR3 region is CSVEGGRGGTDTQYF. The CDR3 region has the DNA TGCAGCGTCGAGGGGGGGCGCGGGGGTACCGATACGCAGTATTTT.